This T cell receptor (beta chain) was captured by sequencing in a study of T-cell reconstitution after alpha-beta-depleted transplantation in children (TCRdb year 2016). Regarding the research as a whole: T-cell immune reconstitution after TCRalphabeta/CD19-depleted allogeneic hematopoietic cell transplantation in children was quantitatively tracked in the study by means of TCR repertoire profiling.

As regards this clonotype: This receptor's antigen is unknown. One base away there is no much larger clone; base qualities are not given.

Per the publication, the treatment or condition label means: allogeneic hematopoietic cell transplantation with graft depleted of TCRalphabeta T cells and CD19 B cells. The transplant recipients were children given TCRalphabeta/CD19-depleted allogeneic hematopoietic cell grafts. Per the germline V gene, MNHEY is the CDR1 and SVGEGT is the CDR2. From its cysteine to its phenylalanine, the CDR3 spans 15 amino acids. CDR3 DNA is the only sequence kept; it has 45 bases, read in frame from the first base. V is clipped by 1 base and J by 6 bases, and the sequence between their germline boundaries is 13 bases long. Library creation used PCR. For sequencing, an Illumina HiSeq 2500 was employed. To normalize quantification of the TCRbeta repertoire, the TCR libraries were built with molecular barcoding that relied on unique molecular identifiers. Clones were called with MiXCR by TCRdb after fastp trimmed the public reads at Q25, and only in-frame beta chains were retained. Here each entry gathers all rows of one CDR3 protein and keeps the most common genes and DNA. This sample gives about 870,000 distinct CDR3 sequences in total; 15% to 20% of them show up just once. Of the sample, about 4.6% is held by the ten largest clones.

Overall study outcomes, separate from this receptor: Over the following months the frequencies of hyperexpanded clones went down, and after one year T-cell counts and TCRbeta diversity were mostly credited to newly produced T cells. Apparently early alphabetaT-cell count recovery about two months after transplant reportedly relied on only several hundred rapidly expanded clones derived from non-depleted graft cells. In some patients, high TCRbeta diversity at day 60 was attributed to recipient T cells and intrathymic progenitors that had survived conditioning.

Sample: PBMCs, mostly from graft donor cells, taken 360 days after TCRalphabeta/CD19-depleted stem cell transplant. The sequence was collected from a male patient between 5 and 17 years old who had a stem cell transplant for acute lymphoblastic leukemia, so the T cells may come from the graft donor. The V gene is TRBV6-2 or TRBV6-3 and the J gene is TRBJ2-1, with the D gene too uncertain to name. The CDR3 region reads CASSYYTYVGNEQFF. The nucleotide sequence is given as TGTGCCAGCAGTTACTACACCTACGTGGGCAATGAGCAGTTCTTC.